The sequence of this T cell receptor beta chain was determined in a study of cytomegalovirus exposure and HLA in healthy donors (dated by TCRdb to about 2017). With respect to the entire study: An earlier analysis of roughly 500 of the donors reported 250 to 300 Gb of sequence data and 117 million unique TCR beta sequences from about 179 million T cells. Roughly 300 gigabases of sequencing data and 70 million to 95 million unique TCR sequences made up an early release that covered approximately 620 HLA-typed donors. Among the roughly 400 genotyped donors, around 81% belonged to the genetic ancestry cluster associated with self-reported Caucasian donors. The aim of the study was to test whether cataloging public T cell receptors could identify signatures of past pathogen exposure. The study profiled the T cell repertoires of hundreds of subjects by immunosequencing and related them to cytomegalovirus serostatus. A separate validation cohort of 100 to 150 different subjects was used in addition to the 666-subject first cohort. To predict cytomegalovirus infection status, the study brought together high-throughput TCR immunosequencing, statistical association of individual TCRs with disease status, and machine learning. A later analysis re-analyzed previously published TCR beta repertoires from several hundred donors and added high-resolution HLA genotyping to study TCR occurrence patterns. Rather than using new phenotypic data, the later analysis identified candidate immune exposures from TCR beta sequences and from how often those sequences occurred across donors. To decide whether each TCR beta V gene segment behaved as functional or pseudogenic, an earlier analysis of some 570 of the donors relied on high-throughput TCR beta sequencing. Alongside the repertoire data, information on donor age, sex, ethnicity and CMV serostatus was compiled. A later genetic analysis took genome-wide SNP genotypes for about 60% of the roughly 670 donors and used that subset as a discovery cohort. All discovery cohort repertoires had been generated on a single sequencing platform. HLA typing covered class I and class II loci at four-digit resolution. The number of donors typed differed by locus, with about 629-630 for A, B, C, DRB1 and DQB1, roughly 520 for DQA1, 606 for DPA1, and about 450 for DPB1. Roughly 5 DR-DQ haplotypes were treated as single units for association and clustering because of strong linkage in the cohort. Among almost 400 genotyped donors of the cohort, an average of around 240,000 unique TCR beta nucleotide sequences were sequenced per donor, approximately 20% of them non-productive. The paper's findings and limits, for the study overall: CMV serostatus was the only immune exposure information available for the cohort. Correlated functional status among segregating V segments might reflect linkage disequilibrium, but an unknown experimental factor could not be ruled out. A later genetic analysis reported fewer N-insertions in productive TCRs among donors in an Asian-associated ancestry cluster than the approximately 670-donor mean. Presence/absence analyses assumed roughly uniform sequencing depth across donors, an assumption that may not hold. While some public TCRs were present in many individuals, most TCR sequences turned up only very rarely across donors. Compared with equally common non-associated chains, HLA-associated TCR beta chains in a later analysis were more clonally expanded and had lower generation probabilities. Roughly 15 rarely observed V segments, including chromosome 9 orphons, were excluded from the earlier analysis of some 590 of the donors because counts were too low. A further reported finding was that TCR beta sequences accurately predicted the HLA-A and HLA-B alleles for most subjects in the first cohort. A later analysis found that TCR association rates varied across HLA loci, with DRB1 alleles showing the most associated TCRs and HLA-C alleles the fewest. The authors suggested that the approach could potentially be extended to other disease states and immunological phenotypes. HLA typing was unavailable for some donors at each locus, so association tests used only the typed subset. A later analysis associated 15,000 to 20,000 TCR beta sequences with specific HLA alleles at a false discovery rate of 0.05. Only TCR beta chains were sequenced in this cohort, and the absence of alpha or paired-chain data limited detectable features. In vitro tests confirmed that a few of the cytomegalovirus-associated TCR beta chains recognize cytomegalovirus antigens. A later analysis reported that several top co-occurrence clusters appeared linked to parvovirus B19, influenza, CMV and Epstein-Barr virus. In both the original and validation cohorts, the classifier was reported to diagnose cytomegalovirus status with high specificity and sensitivity. A total of fewer than 200 TCR beta chains were listed by the study as associated with cytomegalovirus. Strong co-occurrence of HLA alleles, especially DR and DQ, made assigning TCR associations to individual alleles difficult. Some IMGT-functional V segments, including TRBV6-2 and TRBV6-3, could not be distinguished by the 87-base-pair reads and were therefore excluded. A cluster of highly shared sequence variants was judged likely to represent a technical artifact of the sequencing pipeline. Broadly in line with IMGT annotations, most TCR beta V segments showed up in productive rearrangements about 90% or about 30% of the time in an earlier analysis of approximately 640 of the donors. A later genetic analysis associated a missense DCLRE1C variant with V-gene and J-gene trimming of TCR beta chains, and an independent cohort replicated the association. In a later analysis, most CMV-associated TCR beta chains were found to appear HLA-restricted, with HLA associations seemingly driven largely by CMV exposure.

The cohort was made up of approximately 700 healthy bone marrow donors. At the time of sampling, all cohort members were nominally healthy, though unrecorded immune exposures were likely present. The donor tested CMV seronegative, placing the donor among the 350 or so seronegative members of the cohort. Every donor gave a peripheral blood sample, and the peripheral blood mononuclear cells from that sample were used for TCR beta sequencing. Genomic DNA was extracted from the blood cell samples with the Qiagen DNeasy Blood Extraction Kit. The CDR3 runs 14 amino acids, cysteine and phenylalanine included. Only the CDR3 DNA stays, 42 bases, in frame from base 1. Sequences LNHNV (CDR1) and YYDKDF (CDR2) are obtained from the germline V gene (reference sequence). The junction carries 7 bases between V and J, which are trimmed by 1 base and 1 base respectively. The library was generated by the immunoSEQ multiplex PCR assay. For the multiplex PCR, a mixture combining 60 forward primers for TCR Vbeta segments and 13 reverse primers for TCR Jbeta segments was used. The CDR3 region of rearranged TCR beta genes was amplified from genomic DNA by a multiplex PCR assay. The Illumina HiSeq System was used to sequence the amplified TCR beta libraries as 87-base-pair reads. On the authors' methods: A later analysis counted around 72 million unique TCR beta chains across the 670 or so repertoires, and some 11 million of these chains were shared by at least two donors. To remove PCR and sequencing errors, raw reads were error-corrected and collapsed into unique sequences using a nearest-neighbor algorithm that merged closely related sequences. CDR3 sequences were aligned to IMGT reference sequences to assign V, D and J gene segments. For a sequence to be retained, a match of at least six nucleotides was required to both a V gene segment and a J gene segment. A rearrangement was called productive if the CDR3 had no stop codons and remained in frame with V and J, and every other rearrangement was called non-productive. Following IMGT convention, CDR3 was defined as the stretch from the second conserved V-encoded cysteine to the conserved J-encoded phenylalanine. The earlier analysis of some 550 of the donors excluded any sequence lacking an unambiguous match to a single V gene segment. In an earlier analysis of around 590 of the donors, a V segment was called functional when productive rearrangements were above 56.7%, and segregating when the standard deviation between donors exceeded 5%. A statistical classification framework was built to diagnose cytomegalovirus status from the catalog of TCR beta chain sequences. A later analysis assigned V and J genes by comparing TCR nucleotide sequences with IMGT/GENE-DB human TR gene sequences. The TCRdist pipeline was used in a later analysis to assign CDR3 sequences and most-parsimonious VDJ recombination scenarios. A later analysis defined each TCR beta chain by its CDR3 amino acid sequence plus V-gene family, and excluded reads lacking a unique V-gene family. A later analysis removed 550 to 700 highly shared, low-generation-probability nucleotide sequences to deal with suspected cross-contamination and a sequencing artifact. In a later analysis, a clonal expansion index was calculated for each public chain from normalized within-repertoire ranks of inferred template counts. Generation probabilities in a later analysis came from a VDJ recombination model fitted to out-of-frame rearrangements, and those results were checked against IGoR. In a later analysis, hypergeometric tests were used to score TCR-TCR, TCR-HLA and TCR-CMV co-occurrence, with a repertoire-size bias correction applied to TCR pairs. False discovery rates were estimated in a later analysis by permuting HLA or CMV assignments 20 times. A later analysis grouped co-occurring TCRs with DBSCAN, adding TCRdist sequence similarity when clustering within HLA-allele-positive subsets. Repertoires with fewer than 30,000 or more than 120,000 public chains were left out of co-occurrence clustering, as were a handful of repertoires with anomalous nucleotide sharing. In TCRdb, the immuneACCESS table is reduced to in-frame sequences with V and J assigned. These tables do not hold every clone; where another copy was compared, an unresolved V gene accounts for under half, and the others remain unexplained. That table gives V, J and clone size, and the DNA gave D and trimming. The sample's table covers approximately 110,000 clones. The ten largest account for around 0.6% of the sample.

In the case of this clone: Its antigen specificity is not known.

This sequence uses TRBV15 and TRBJ1-1; TRBD1 is a possible D gene, resting on 5 matching bases. The sequencing sample was made of PBMCs. This TCR came from a man in his forties or fifties in good health and CMV-seronegative. At the DNA level, the sequence is TGTGCCACCAGCAGAGTCGGGGGGAACACTGAAGCTTTCTTT. It encodes CATSRVGGNTEAFF.